The source of this T cell receptor beta chain is a study of blood T cells in healthy people across ages. Primers used in a second PCR of roughly 6 to 11 cycles were a sample-barcoded 5' primer and a J-beta primer mix. There were at least 3 million CDR3-containing paired-end reads obtained from each sample. One entry per CDR3 protein, called by TCRdb with MiXCR from the 5' RACE reads. The sample records over 750,000 distinct CDR3 sequences, around 25% being singletons. The germline CDR1 and CDR2 sequences are SEHNR and FQNEAQ (reference sequence). The CDR3 runs 13 residues. V lost 8 bases to trimming and J lost 6 bases, with 13 bases between them. These data were likewise used in another study, on T cells of mothers and their children. That study adds: A few healthy Caucasian mothers gave samples, and so did their six children. The effect of thymic selection on TCR recombination output is similar between related and unrelated pairs.

The rearrangement uses TRBV7-9 and TRBJ2-2; tentatively, D is TRBD1 (6 bases). This clonotype originated in a boy aged 5 to 17 in good health. The sequenced sample was blood. The CDR3 DNA reads as TGTGCCAGCGGTTACAGGGATTCCGGGGAGCTGTTTTTT. It encodes CASGYRDSGELFF.